Sequencing of this T cell receptor beta chain was carried out in a study of blood T cell repertoires in COVID-19. The overall study: Donors in the United States, Italy and Spain gave samples during acute or convalescent COVID-19. T cells, B-cell-depleted T cells, or PBMCs supplied cDNA or gDNA.

This clone occurred a few times. Clones were sequenced by immunoSEQ multiplex PCR, and TCRdb holds only the in-frame ones, with some missing. Of 350,000 to 400,000 clones in the sample, over 75% were seen once. Germline CDR1 SGHRS, CDR2 YFSETQ. The V and J ends lost 1 base and 2 bases respectively, with 6 bases between them. The CDR3 loop spans 13 amino acids. The study drew participants aged about 18 to 89 years from roughly 25 US areas. Symptom resolution, clearance, or two negative PCRs marked the recovered donors of Cohort 3. This receptor was identified in a woman in her 30s who had recovered from COVID-19. The sequencing input was PBMCs or T cells enriched from blood (not recorded which). V gene TRBV5-1 combines with J gene TRBJ1-2; D is unresolved. The DNA of the CDR3 is TGCGCCAGCAGCTTGTCCAGAAACTATGGCTACACCTTC. Protein sequence: CASSLSRNYGYTF.